A selection of T cell receptor beta chains follows, all from one sample in a study of blood T cell repertoires in COVID-19. Profiling relied on immunoSEQ multiplex PCR, and the TCRdb table lists in-frame clones only, not all of them. The data show around 300,000 clones, approximately 92% seen once. Sequencing was carried out using PBMCs or T cells enriched from blood (not recorded which). These receptors were collected from a woman under 30 who had recovered from COVID-19. The CDR3 runs from the conserved cysteine through the conserved F or W. A D gene is named only where the DNA matches it firmly. Size is omitted from some rows. Given values are once, few, many or a class for expanded clones.

J gene: TRBJ1-1
clone size: .
D gene: TRBD1
V gene: TRBV28
CDR3 protein: CASSSGQGNPEAFF
CDR3 DNA: TGTGCCAGCAGTTCGGGACAGGGTAACCCTGAAGCTTTCTTT

J gene: TRBJ1-4
clone size: .
D gene: TRBD1
V gene: TRBV19
CDR3 protein: CASSSRQGRGEKLFF
CDR3 DNA: TGTGCCAGTAGTTCTCGACAGGGGAGGGGTGAAAAACTGTTTTTT

J gene: TRBJ2-6
clone size: .
D gene: .
V gene: TRBV5-1
CDR3 protein: CASSLDTNGANVLTF
CDR3 DNA: TGCGCCAGCAGCTTGGACACCAATGGGGCCAACGTCCTGACTTTC

J gene: TRBJ1-1
clone size: .
D gene: .
V gene: TRBV6-6
CDR3 protein: CATKRARGTEAFF
CDR3 DNA: TGTGCCACAAAGCGGGCCCGAGGGACTGAAGCTTTCTTT

J gene: TRBJ1-2
clone size: .
D gene: TRBD1
V gene: TRBV5-1
CDR3 protein: CASSLPGQGADGYTF
CDR3 DNA: TGCGCCAGCAGCTTACCGGGACAGGGCGCCGATGGCTACACCTTC

J gene: TRBJ2-5
clone size: .
D gene: .
V gene: TRBV5-1
CDR3 protein: CASSSLQVVQETQYF
CDR3 DNA: TGCGCCAGCAGCTCATTGCAGGTCGTCCAAGAGACCCAGTACTTC

J gene: TRBJ1-5
clone size: .
D gene: .
V gene: TRBV2
CDR3 protein: CASRTRRNDQPQHF
CDR3 DNA: TGTGCCAGCAGAACCAGGAGGAACGATCAGCCCCAGCATTTT

J gene: TRBJ1-1
clone size: .
D gene: TRBD1
V gene: TRBV6-5
CDR3 protein: CASARDREAFF
CDR3 DNA: TGTGCCAGCGCCCGGGACAGAGAAGCTTTCTTT

J gene: TRBJ2-3
clone size: .
D gene: .
V gene: TRBV6-5
CDR3 protein: CASSYVPGIADTQYF
CDR3 DNA: TGTGCCAGCAGTTACGTTCCGGGGATTGCAGATACGCAGTATTTT

J gene: TRBJ2-3
clone size: .
D gene: .
V gene: TRBV6-5
CDR3 protein: CASRRDGDTQYF
CDR3 DNA: TGTGCCAGCAGGAGGGATGGTGATACGCAGTATTTT

J gene: TRBJ1-1
clone size: .
D gene: TRBD1
V gene: TRBV19
CDR3 protein: CASSPRTDRVGMNTEAFF
CDR3 DNA: TGTGCCAGTAGCCCCCGTACCGACAGGGTTGGCATGAACACTGAAGCTTTCTTT

J gene: TRBJ2-5
clone size: .
D gene: TRBD2
V gene: TRBV5-1
CDR3 protein: CASSLGLAARQETQYF
CDR3 DNA: TGCGCCAGCAGCTTGGGACTAGCGGCTCGCCAAGAGACCCAGTACTTC

J gene: TRBJ1-2
clone size: .
D gene: TRBD1
V gene: TRBV5-1
CDR3 protein: CASSWRTGEEGYTF
CDR3 DNA: TGCGCCAGCAGCTGGCGGACAGGTGAAGAAGGCTACACCTTC

J gene: TRBJ2-1
clone size: once
D gene: .
V gene: TRBV19
CDR3 protein: CASSSTGTNEQFF
CDR3 DNA: TGTGCCAGTAGTTCCACAGGGACCAATGAGCAGTTCTTC

J gene: TRBJ1-2
clone size: .
D gene: .
V gene: TRBV28
CDR3 protein: CASSFLGGGRGYTF
CDR3 DNA: TGTGCCAGCAGTTTCCTTGGGGGGGGCCGTGGCTACACCTTC

J gene: TRBJ2-6
clone size: .
D gene: .
V gene: TRBV6-6
CDR3 protein: CASSYSEGANVLTF
CDR3 DNA: TGTGCCAGCAGTTACTCGGAGGGGGCCAACGTCCTGACTTTC